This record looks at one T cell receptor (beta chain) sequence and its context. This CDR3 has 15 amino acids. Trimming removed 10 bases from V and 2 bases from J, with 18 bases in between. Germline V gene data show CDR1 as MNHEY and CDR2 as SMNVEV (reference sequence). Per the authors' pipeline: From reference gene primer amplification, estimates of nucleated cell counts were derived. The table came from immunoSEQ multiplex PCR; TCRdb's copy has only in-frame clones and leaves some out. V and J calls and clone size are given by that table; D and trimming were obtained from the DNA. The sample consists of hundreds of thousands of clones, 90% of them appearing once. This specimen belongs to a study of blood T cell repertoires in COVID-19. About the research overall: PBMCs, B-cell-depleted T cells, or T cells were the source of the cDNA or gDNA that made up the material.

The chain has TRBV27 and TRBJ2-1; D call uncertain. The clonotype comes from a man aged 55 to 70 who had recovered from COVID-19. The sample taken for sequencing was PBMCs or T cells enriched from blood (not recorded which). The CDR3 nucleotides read TGTGCCACCGCTCCCAATGAGCGCCCCTACAATGAGCAGTTCTTC. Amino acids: CATAPNERPYNEQFF.